This T cell receptor beta chain was retrieved from a study of T cell changes during pregnancy in multiple sclerosis. The CDR3 length is 15 residues. Germline loops: CDR1 LNHDA, CDR2 SQIVND (reference sequence). V gave up 8 bases and J gave up 5 bases; unmatched junction bases: 9. The repertoire was sequenced with immunoSEQ multiplex PCR; TCRdb's copy has only in-frame clones and lacks some. The sample holds more than 30,000 clones, nearly 90% seen once. The chain carries TRBV19 and TRBJ1-4, with 9 bases fitting TRBD1. The material was CD4+ T cells from peripheral blood mononuclear cells, obtained in the third trimester of pregnancy. The TCR originated in a female donor in good health, enrolled as a control in a pregnancy study. CDR3 nucleotides: TGTGCCAGTGAGGGACAGGGCGCTATGAATGAAAAACTGTTTTTT. As protein: CASEGQGAMNEKLFF.